This T cell receptor (beta chain) was identified during a study of vaccination effects on CD4 cells after COVID-19. Study background: Researchers drew samples from a few convalescent patients early and late after vaccination.

With respect to this clone: Its antigen is undetermined.

Isolating CD4+ T cells followed around nine days of culture. Convalescent patients had PCR-confirmed SARS-CoV-2 infection between March and December 2020. Each participant was given two doses of one vaccine (BNT162b2 or mRNA-1273). Fresh IL-2-containing medium replaced half the medium on days 3 and 7. Sequenced by immunoSEQ multiplex PCR; TCRdb stores in-frame clones only, minus some. The data contain 45,000 to 55,000 clones, over 60% of them singletons. Looked up from germline, CDR1 is SGHTA and CDR2 is FQGTGA. The CDR3 runs to 13 residues. V gave up 5 bases and J gave up 10 bases, with 15 bases separating them.

The specimen comprised CD4+ T cells from PBMCs cultured without peptide, sampled after COVID-19 vaccination. This receptor was identified in a human donor who had a prior SARS-CoV-2 infection. V usage is TRBV7-3 and J usage is TRBJ2-1; D remains ambiguous. The CDR3 region is CASSPSTHGEQFF. The CDR3 DNA reads as TGTGCCAGCAGCCCATCGACGCATGGGGAGCAGTTCTTC. The entire variable domain, with the rest obtained from reference TRBV7-3 and TRBJ2-1, is as follows: GAGVSQTPSNKVTEKGKYVELRCDPISGHTALYWYRQSLGQGPEFLIYFQGTGAADDSGLPNDRFFAVRPEGSVSTLKIQRTERGDSAVYLCASSPSTHGEQFFGPGTRLTVL.